Listed below are T cell receptor beta chains from one sample, sequenced in a study of T-cell reconstitution after alpha-beta-depleted transplantation in children. TCRdb reanalysed the PCR reads using MiXCR and keeps one entry per CDR3 protein. The table lists some 550,000 distinct CDR3 sequences, under 25% of them singletons, with 14% in the top ten. This sample comprised PBMCs, mostly from graft donor cells, obtained 360 days after TCRalphabeta/CD19-depleted stem cell transplant. The receptors shown here come from a boy under two years old who had a stem cell transplant for acute myeloid leukemia, so the T cells may come from the graft donor. Each CDR3 is given with its conserved first and last residue. Fields, in order: J gene, D gene, clone size, V gene, CDR3 protein, CDR3 DNA. The D gene is left open where the match is weak. The size field is filled for only some rows; it gives once, few, many or a size class.

J gene: TRBJ2-5
D gene: TRBD1
clone size: few
V gene: TRBV20-1
CDR3 protein: CSARDQDRGATQYF
CDR3 DNA: TGCAGTGCTAGAGACCAGGACAGGGGGGCGACCCAGTACTTC

J gene: TRBJ2-5
D gene: TRBD2
clone size: -
V gene: TRBV24-1
CDR3 protein: CATSDFGGEETQYF
CDR3 DNA: TGTGCCACCAGTGATTTTGGGGGGGAAGAGACCCAGTACTTC

J gene: TRBJ1-3
D gene: TRBD1
clone size: -
V gene: TRBV28
CDR3 protein: CASRKSDRRNTIYF
CDR3 DNA: TGTGCCAGCAGGAAATCGGACAGGAGAAACACCATATATTTT

J gene: TRBJ2-3
D gene: -
clone size: few
V gene: TRBV12-3/TRBV12-4
CDR3 protein: CASSTDSRSDTDTQYF
CDR3 DNA: TGTGCCAGCAGTACCGACTCCAGGAGTGACACAGATACGCAGTATTTT

J gene: TRBJ1-1
D gene: -
clone size: -
V gene: TRBV12-3/TRBV12-4
CDR3 protein: CASRTTAAYGYSEAFF
CDR3 DNA: TGTGCCAGCAGAACGACCGCTGCTTATGGATACAGTGAAGCTTTCTTT

J gene: TRBJ2-3
D gene: -
clone size: few
V gene: TRBV6-5
CDR3 protein: CATGEVDTQYF
CDR3 DNA: TGTGCCACCGGGGAGGTAGATACGCAGTATTTT

J gene: TRBJ2-5
D gene: TRBD2
clone size: many
V gene: TRBV3-1
CDR3 protein: CASSQGESEAGGPDETQYF
CDR3 DNA: TGTGCCAGCAGCCAAGGGGAGTCTGAAGCGGGGGGGCCGGACGAGACCCAGTACTTC

J gene: TRBJ2-1
D gene: TRBD2
clone size: -
V gene: TRBV15
CDR3 protein: CATSREVLTSGDYNEQFF
CDR3 DNA: TGTGCCACCAGCAGAGAAGTTCTGACTAGCGGAGACTACAATGAGCAGTTCTTC

J gene: TRBJ2-3
D gene: -
clone size: -
V gene: TRBV20-1
CDR3 protein: CSARDLLAATDTQYF
CDR3 DNA: TGCAGTGCTAGAGATTTACTAGCCGCCACAGATACGCAGTATTTT

J gene: TRBJ2-3
D gene: -
clone size: -
V gene: TRBV7-9
CDR3 protein: CASSLLGGATDTQYF
CDR3 DNA: TGTGCCAGCAGCTTACTCGGGGGCGCAACAGATACGCAGTATTTT

J gene: TRBJ2-7
D gene: -
clone size: -
V gene: TRBV21-1
CDR3 protein: CASSTGFGDEQYF
CDR3 DNA: TGTGCCAGCAGCACCGGGTTCGGCGACGAGCAGTACTTC

J gene: TRBJ2-2
D gene: -
clone size: many
V gene: TRBV12-3/TRBV12-4
CDR3 protein: CASSFGGRNTGELFF
CDR3 DNA: TGTGCCAGCAGTTTTGGGGGACGGAACACCGGGGAGCTGTTTTTT

J gene: TRBJ2-1
D gene: -
clone size: -
V gene: TRBV18
CDR3 protein: CASSPTLTAYNEQFF
CDR3 DNA: TGTGCCAGCTCACCCACCCTTACGGCCTACAATGAGCAGTTCTTC

J gene: TRBJ1-6
D gene: -
clone size: -
V gene: TRBV6-5
CDR3 protein: CASSYGANSPLHF
CDR3 DNA: TGTGCCAGCAGTTACGGCGCCAATTCACCCCTCCACTTT

J gene: TRBJ2-3
D gene: -
clone size: -
V gene: TRBV7-8
CDR3 protein: CASTHRGDTQYF
CDR3 DNA: TGTGCCAGCACCCATAGGGGGGATACGCAGTATTTT

J gene: TRBJ1-5
D gene: -
clone size: -
V gene: TRBV15
CDR3 protein: CATSSSPAPWTQHF
CDR3 DNA: TGTGCCACCAGCAGTTCCCCGGCCCCGTGGACCCAGCATTTT

J gene: TRBJ1-1
D gene: -
clone size: -
V gene: TRBV10-1
CDR3 protein: CASSVGRANTEAFF
CDR3 DNA: TGCGCCAGCAGTGTCGGCAGGGCGAACACTGAAGCTTTCTTT

J gene: TRBJ1-4
D gene: TRBD1
clone size: few
V gene: TRBV20-1
CDR3 protein: CSASRGLGQSNEKLFF
CDR3 DNA: TGCAGTGCTAGCAGGGGGCTCGGTCAAAGTAATGAAAAACTGTTTTTT

J gene: TRBJ2-2
D gene: TRBD2
clone size: -
V gene: TRBV12-3/TRBV12-4
CDR3 protein: CASRKGLMGGELFF
CDR3 DNA: TGTGCCAGCAGAAAGGGACTAATGGGCGGGGAGCTGTTTTTT

J gene: TRBJ2-5
D gene: -
clone size: many
V gene: TRBV5-1
CDR3 protein: CASSVTWQETQYF
CDR3 DNA: TGCGCCAGCAGCGTCACTTGGCAAGAGACCCAGTACTTC

J gene: TRBJ2-3
D gene: TRBD1
clone size: many
V gene: TRBV7-2
CDR3 protein: CASSSQTYRGRSADTQYF
CDR3 DNA: TGTGCCAGCAGCTCACAAACATACAGGGGGCGCAGCGCAGATACGCAGTATTTT

J gene: TRBJ2-2
D gene: -
clone size: few
V gene: TRBV19
CDR3 protein: CASASRTGELFF
CDR3 DNA: TGTGCCAGCGCCTCGCGCACCGGGGAGCTGTTTTTT

J gene: TRBJ2-7
D gene: -
clone size: few
V gene: TRBV6-5
CDR3 protein: CASRPTRTSWPSSYEQYF
CDR3 DNA: TGTGCCAGCAGGCCTACCCGGACAAGCTGGCCGAGTTCCTACGAGCAGTACTTC

J gene: TRBJ2-1
D gene: TRBD1
clone size: few
V gene: TRBV24-1
CDR3 protein: CATRAGTGTYNEQFF
CDR3 DNA: TGTGCCACCAGAGCTGGGACAGGGACCTACAATGAGCAGTTCTTC

J gene: TRBJ1-2
D gene: TRBD1
clone size: many
V gene: TRBV9
CDR3 protein: CASQSGTGPYGYTF
CDR3 DNA: TGTGCCAGCCAGTCCGGGACAGGGCCCTATGGCTACACCTTC

J gene: TRBJ2-1
D gene: TRBD2
clone size: few
V gene: TRBV20-1
CDR3 protein: CSAGRSLAVGEQFF
CDR3 DNA: TGCAGTGCTGGAAGGTCACTAGCGGTGGGTGAGCAGTTCTTC

J gene: TRBJ1-4
D gene: -
clone size: many
V gene: TRBV12-3/TRBV12-4
CDR3 protein: CASRRRREKLFF
CDR3 DNA: TGTGCCAGCAGGCGACGACGAGAAAAACTGTTTTTT

J gene: TRBJ2-3
D gene: TRBD2
clone size: -
V gene: TRBV10-2
CDR3 protein: CASSESVRLAGKSTDTQYF
CDR3 DNA: TGCGCCAGCAGTGAGTCGGTCCGGCTAGCGGGCAAGAGCACAGATACGCAGTATTTT

J gene: TRBJ2-5
D gene: TRBD2
clone size: few
V gene: TRBV6-5
CDR3 protein: CASSYEASGQETQYF
CDR3 DNA: TGTGCCAGCAGTTACGAGGCTAGCGGACAAGAGACCCAGTACTTC

J gene: TRBJ2-1
D gene: -
clone size: -
V gene: TRBV11-2
CDR3 protein: CASSLVQVGEQFF
CDR3 DNA: TGTGCCAGCAGCTTAGTTCAGGTTGGAGAGCAGTTCTTC

J gene: TRBJ1-6
D gene: -
clone size: many
V gene: TRBV15
CDR3 protein: CATSWSRNSYNSPLHF
CDR3 DNA: TGTGCCACCAGCTGGAGCCGGAACTCCTATAATTCACCCCTCCACTTT

J gene: TRBJ2-7
D gene: -
clone size: few
V gene: TRBV6-5
CDR3 protein: CASSYSIPDYEQYF
CDR3 DNA: TGTGCCAGCAGTTACTCGATCCCAGACTACGAGCAGTACTTC

J gene: TRBJ2-5
D gene: TRBD2
clone size: -
V gene: TRBV7-2
CDR3 protein: CASSLVSGGAFVTQYF
CDR3 DNA: TGTGCCAGCAGCTTGGTTAGCGGGGGGGCGTTTGTGACCCAGTACTTC

J gene: TRBJ2-1
D gene: -
clone size: -
V gene: TRBV12-5
CDR3 protein: CASGLVVRNEQFF
CDR3 DNA: TGTGCTAGTGGTTTGGTCGTCAGAAATGAGCAGTTCTTC

J gene: TRBJ2-2
D gene: TRBD2
clone size: many
V gene: TRBV4-1
CDR3 protein: CASSQVGLAGGPNTGELFF
CDR3 DNA: TGCGCCAGCAGCCAAGTCGGTTTAGCGGGGGGCCCCAACACCGGGGAGCTGTTTTTT

J gene: TRBJ1-1
D gene: TRBD1
clone size: -
V gene: TRBV12-3/TRBV12-4
CDR3 protein: CASSFVDRGSVNTEAFF
CDR3 DNA: TGTGCCAGCAGTTTTGTAGACAGGGGGAGCGTGAACACTGAAGCTTTCTTT

J gene: TRBJ2-1
D gene: -
clone size: -
V gene: TRBV11-3
CDR3 protein: CASSLKGHHEQFF
CDR3 DNA: TGTGCCAGCAGCTTAAAAGGGCACCATGAGCAGTTCTTC

J gene: TRBJ1-1
D gene: -
clone size: many
V gene: TRBV12-3/TRBV12-4
CDR3 protein: CASSPERDTEAFF
CDR3 DNA: TGTGCCAGCAGTCCGGAGCGGGACACTGAAGCTTTCTTT

J gene: TRBJ1-2
D gene: -
clone size: -
V gene: TRBV20-1
CDR3 protein: CSARDGLYGYTF
CDR3 DNA: TGCAGTGCTAGAGACGGTCTCTATGGCTACACCTTC

J gene: TRBJ2-3
D gene: -
clone size: -
V gene: TRBV13
CDR3 protein: CASSATPRFASDTQYF
CDR3 DNA: TGTGCCAGCAGCGCGACCCCTCGGTTTGCCTCAGATACGCAGTATTTT

J gene: TRBJ2-6
D gene: TRBD1
clone size: many
V gene: TRBV15
CDR3 protein: CATSRTTGSYSGANVLTF
CDR3 DNA: TGTGCCACCAGCCGCACGACAGGGAGTTACTCTGGGGCCAACGTCCTGACTTTC

J gene: TRBJ2-5
D gene: -
clone size: many
V gene: TRBV7-9
CDR3 protein: CASSLRDLQETQYF
CDR3 DNA: TGTGCCAGCAGCTTGCGGGACCTACAAGAGACCCAGTACTTC

J gene: TRBJ2-3
D gene: TRBD1
clone size: few
V gene: TRBV20-1
CDR3 protein: CSARDLKQGNTQYF
CDR3 DNA: TGCAGTGCTAGAGACCTCAAACAGGGGAATACGCAGTATTTT

J gene: TRBJ2-4
D gene: -
clone size: many
V gene: TRBV20-1
CDR3 protein: CSARRGPNIQYF
CDR3 DNA: TGCAGTGCTAGGCGGGGACCAAACATTCAGTACTTC

J gene: TRBJ2-6
D gene: TRBD1
clone size: few
V gene: TRBV20-1
CDR3 protein: CSAKGGHSGANVLTF
CDR3 DNA: TGCAGTGCTAAAGGGGGCCACTCTGGGGCCAACGTCCTGACTTTC

J gene: TRBJ2-3
D gene: TRBD2
clone size: -
V gene: TRBV7-2
CDR3 protein: CASSQPGLAGGTDTQYF
CDR3 DNA: TGTGCCAGCAGCCAACCGGGACTAGCGGGGGGTACAGATACGCAGTATTTT

J gene: TRBJ2-1
D gene: -
clone size: -
V gene: TRBV25-1
CDR3 protein: CASSEASLDEQFF
CDR3 DNA: TGTGCCAGCAGTGAGGCTAGTCTCGATGAGCAGTTCTTC

J gene: TRBJ2-1
D gene: -
clone size: few
V gene: TRBV7-2
CDR3 protein: CASSLIGHNNEQFF
CDR3 DNA: TGTGCCAGCAGCTTAATCGGCCACAACAATGAGCAGTTCTTC

J gene: TRBJ1-5
D gene: -
clone size: few
V gene: TRBV5-1
CDR3 protein: CASSPLQQRGRLSNQPQHF
CDR3 DNA: TGCGCCAGCAGCCCCTTGCAGCAGCGGGGGCGATTAAGCAATCAGCCCCAGCATTTT

J gene: TRBJ2-3
D gene: -
clone size: many
V gene: TRBV20-1
CDR3 protein: CSAPGAFSTDTQYF
CDR3 DNA: TGCAGTGCTCCTGGGGCCTTTAGCACAGATACGCAGTATTTT

J gene: TRBJ2-5
D gene: -
clone size: -
V gene: TRBV6-2/TRBV6-3
CDR3 protein: CASRVKGGETQYF
CDR3 DNA: TGTGCCAGCAGGGTTAAGGGAGGAGAGACCCAGTACTTC

J gene: TRBJ2-2
D gene: -
clone size: many
V gene: TRBV12-3/TRBV12-4
CDR3 protein: CASSYRTANTGELFF
CDR3 DNA: TGTGCCAGCAGTTACCGGACAGCGAACACCGGGGAGCTGTTTTTT

J gene: TRBJ2-5
D gene: -
clone size: few
V gene: TRBV15
CDR3 protein: CATSGDTLSETQYF
CDR3 DNA: TGTGCCACCAGTGGGGACACCCTCTCGGAGACCCAGTACTTC

J gene: TRBJ2-3
D gene: -
clone size: few
V gene: TRBV20-1
CDR3 protein: CSARDPTAGASTDTQYF
CDR3 DNA: TGCAGTGCTAGAGACCCTACCGCAGGGGCAAGTACAGATACGCAGTATTTT

J gene: TRBJ2-2
D gene: -
clone size: -
V gene: TRBV5-6
CDR3 protein: CASSRDIGTGELFF
CDR3 DNA: TGTGCCAGCAGCCGGGACATCGGAACCGGGGAGCTGTTTTTT

J gene: TRBJ2-1
D gene: TRBD2
clone size: -
V gene: TRBV20-1
CDR3 protein: CSAGRGSLNEQSF
CDR3 DNA: TGCAGTGCCGGGAGGGGGTCCTTGAATGAGCAGTCCTTC

J gene: TRBJ2-3
D gene: TRBD2
clone size: many
V gene: TRBV20-1
CDR3 protein: CSARDSERGGLDTQYF
CDR3 DNA: TGCAGTGCTAGAGATTCGGAGCGGGGGGGGTTAGATACGCAGTATTTT

J gene: TRBJ1-1
D gene: -
clone size: few
V gene: TRBV6-2/TRBV6-3
CDR3 protein: CASSYSSVTEAFF
CDR3 DNA: TGTGCCAGCAGTTACTCGTCTGTGACTGAAGCTTTCTTT

J gene: TRBJ2-1
D gene: -
clone size: -
V gene: TRBV24-1
CDR3 protein: CATSEWTMSNEQFF
CDR3 DNA: TGTGCCACCAGTGAGTGGACTATGAGCAATGAGCAGTTCTTC